These T cell receptor beta chains were read from a single sample in a study of OX40 agonist ivuxolimab in advanced cancers. The repertoire was sequenced with immunoSEQ multiplex PCR; TCRdb's copy has only in-frame clones and lacks some. The sample gives some 35,000 clones, about 80% of which show up once; around a tenth is in the top ten. Here the sequenced sample was CD4+ or CD8+ T cells sorted from blood, taken in a trial of the OX40 agonist ivuxolimab. The receptors come from an adult with an advanced solid tumor such as melanoma, head and neck, liver or kidney cancer. Each CDR3 is given with its conserved first and last residue. Each record gives: clone size, D gene, J gene, V gene, CDR3 DNA, CDR3 protein. A D gene is named only where the DNA matches it firmly. The size of a clone is reported for some rows only, either as once, few or many, or as a class for expanded clones.

>-|-|TRBJ2-5|TRBV19
TGTGCCAGTAGTTCCTCGGGACGATATCAAGAGACCCAGTACTTC
CASSSSGRYQETQYF
>-|-|TRBJ1-5|TRBV19
TGTGCCAGTAGGCTACGGGGGGCGCAGGGCAATCAGCCCCAGCATTTT
CASRLRGAQGNQPQHF
>-|-|TRBJ2-5|TRBV7-3
TGTGCCAGCAGCTTAATGGGGGGAGAGACCCAGTACTTC
CASSLMGGETQYF
>-|TRBD1|TRBJ1-1|TRBV30
TGTGCCTGGAGTCGACAGGGGGCTGAAGCTTTCTTT
CAWSRQGAEAFF
>few|-|TRBJ1-5|TRBV4-1
TGCGCCAGCAGCCAAGATCTCGGGGCCCCGCAGCCCCAGCATTTT
CASSQDLGAPQPQHF
>-|-|TRBJ1-1|TRBV10-2
TGCGCCAGCCGCAGTGAGAATAATTGGGACGGGAAAGCTTTCTTT
CASRSENNWDGKAFF
>once|-|TRBJ1-1|TRBV6-5
TGTGCCAGCAGTACCACAGGGAGGGTTGAAGCTTTCTTT
CASSTTGRVEAFF
>-|TRBD1|TRBJ1-1|TRBV19
TGTGCCAGTAGTAGCCCAGGGGGGCTGCTAATGAACACTGAAGCTTTCTTT
CASSSPGGLLMNTEAFF
>-|-|TRBJ2-7|TRBV5-1
TGCGCCAGCAGCTTGACCACAGGTCCCTACTACGAGCAGTACTTC
CASSLTTGPYYEQYF
>-|TRBD2|TRBJ2-7|TRBV2
TGTGCTCAGTCGGCGGGAGGCCGGGGCGAGCAGTACTTC
CAQSAGGRGEQYF
>-|TRBD1|TRBJ1-5|TRBV19
TGTGCCAGTAGTAGGCTCAGGGGGGATAGCAATCAGCCCCAGCATTTT
CASSRLRGDSNQPQHF
>once|-|TRBJ2-7|TRBV11-2
TGTGCCAGCAGCTTAGCGGCAGGTATCGAGCAGTACTTC
CASSLAAGIEQYF
>-|TRBD1|TRBJ2-1|TRBV7-9
TGTGCCAGCAGCTTGCCCGGGACAGCACACAATGAGCAGTTCTTC
CASSLPGTAHNEQFF
>-|-|TRBJ2-3|TRBV7-2
TGTGCCAGCAGCTTGCCTCCCGCAGATACGCAGTATTTT
CASSLPPADTQYF
>-|TRBD2|TRBJ2-3|TRBV5-1
TGCGCCAGCAGCTTGGAACAACTAGCGAGAACAGATACGCAGTATTTT
CASSLEQLARTDTQYF
>once|-|TRBJ2-1|TRBV9
TGTGCCAGCAGCGTATCCCCTTCTTCAGGGGAAGAGCAGTTCTTC
CASSVSPSSGEEQFF
>-|-|TRBJ2-2|TRBV5-1
TGCGCCAGCAGCCCGGGCGGGTTCGGCACCGGGGAGCTGTTTTTT
CASSPGGFGTGELFF
>-|TRBD1|TRBJ1-6|TRBV28
TGTGCCAGCAGACTAGCTGGGACAGAGTATAATTCACCCCTCCACTTT
CASRLAGTEYNSPLHF
>-|-|TRBJ1-3|TRBV18
TGTGCCAGCTCTCTCAGGGGAACTGGAAACACCATATATTTT
CASSLRGTGNTIYF
>few|TRBD1|TRBJ1-2|TRBV6-5
TGTGCCAGCAGTTACTCTAGGACAGGGGGCGGCTATGGCTACACCTTC
CASSYSRTGGGYGYTF
>-|TRBD1|TRBJ2-1|TRBV19
TGTGCCAGTAGTATAGATCCGGGACAGACAGACAATGAGCAGTTCTTC
CASSIDPGQTDNEQFF
>-|TRBD1|TRBJ2-1|TRBV11-3
TGTGCCAGCAGCCCGGGTCAGGGGGCGAAGAATGAGCAGTTCTTC
CASSPGQGAKNEQFF
>-|TRBD1|TRBJ1-1|TRBV19
TGTGCCAGTAGTCCGCACAGGGGGGAGGACGCTTTCTTT
CASSPHRGEDAFF
>-|-|TRBJ2-1|TRBV10-3
TGTGCCATCAAGGGTGAGGGTGAGCAGTTCTTC
CAIKGEGEQFF
>-|-|TRBJ2-3|TRBV5-1
TGCGCCAGCAGCTTGGGCCAGGACACAGATACGCAGTATTTT
CASSLGQDTDTQYF
>few|-|TRBJ2-1|TRBV29-1
TGCAGCGGGCAGACTGCGAGCTCCTACAATGAGCAGTTCTTC
CSGQTASSYNEQFF
>once|-|TRBJ2-1|TRBV6-5
TGTGCCAGCAGTCGCGGGACATCGTACAATGAGCAGTTCTTC
CASSRGTSYNEQFF
>few|-|TRBJ2-3|TRBV5-1
TGCGCCAGCAGCTTGGATCCGACAGGATTTGGCACAGATACGCAGTATTTT
CASSLDPTGFGTDTQYF
>-|-|TRBJ1-6|TRBV15
TGTGCCACCAGCAGATTACAGACGAGCTCCTATAATTCACCCCTCCACTTT
CATSRLQTSSYNSPLHF
>-|-|TRBJ2-3|TRBV5-1
TGCGCCAGCAGCTTGGTCGGGAAGTACACAGATACGCAGTATTTT
CASSLVGKYTDTQYF
>-|TRBD2|TRBJ2-7|TRBV14
TGTGCCAGCAGCCTTAGCGGGGGCTCCTACGAGCAGTACTTC
CASSLSGGSYEQYF
>-|TRBD1|TRBJ1-5|TRBV10-2
TGCGCCAGCAACGGACAGGGGCTAGAGCCCCAGCATTTT
CASNGQGLEPQHF